The clone carrying this T cell receptor beta chain was detected many times. The germline gives CDR1 SEHNR, CDR2 FQNEAQ (reference sequence). This CDR3 contains 14 residues. V was clipped by 2 bases and J by 6 bases; unmatched bases: 6. The data originate from a study of OX40 agonist ivuxolimab in advanced cancers. The wider study: Partial responses occurred in three patients (one hepatocellular carcinoma, two cutaneous melanoma).

Sequencing used immunoSEQ multiplex PCR; TCRdb keeps in-frame clones, though not all of them. The table includes about 75,000 clones, roughly 90% detected once. Exclusion of a patient followed from autoimmune disease history or systemic immunosuppression. The sequence was collected from an adult with an advanced solid tumor such as melanoma, head and neck, liver or kidney cancer. This sequence joins TRBV7-9 and TRBJ1-2; 7 nucleotides agree with TRBD1. The sample here was CD4+ or CD8+ T cells sorted from blood, taken in a trial of the OX40 agonist ivuxolimab. The CDR3 region is CASSLNRGPHGYTF. In DNA form, the CDR3 reads TGTGCCAGCAGCTTAAACAGGGGCCCCCATGGCTACACCTTC.